This T cell receptor beta chain originates from a study of shared clonotypes between healthy human individuals. Produced via immunoSEQ multiplex PCR; TCRdb's table is partial and in-frame only. The sample contains about 820,000 clones, around 92% of which appear only once. The CDR3 is 14 amino acids. V lost 3 bases and J 5 bases, leaving 13 bases between the germline ends. From germline, CDR1 is SGDLS and CDR2 YYNGEE. Naive CD8 cells comprised CD45RO-negative, CCR7-positively selected cells, excluding terminally differentiated effector memory CD45RA+ cells. Those who donated, Caucasian adults without exception, all lived in Nashville, Tennessee.

The rearrangement joins TRBV9 to TRBJ2-3; D possibly corresponds to TRBD2 (5 bases). This sequence was found in a man between 25 and 39 years old in good health. Sequencing used naive CD8+ T cells sorted from blood. In nucleotides, the CDR3 is TGTGCCAGCAGCGCGGTGGGAGAGGTAGATACGCAGTATTTT. It codes for CASSAVGEVDTQYF.